The clone carrying this TCR beta chain was counted only a few times. Its target is not known. The germline V and J ends were trimmed by 1 base and 4 bases, with 8 bases remaining between them. The CDR3 covers 13 residues. Germline V lookup: CDR1 MNHEY, CDR2 SVGEGT. This sample stems from a study of response to subunit inactivated influenza vaccine. Study-wide results and caveats: There was a suggestion from the authors that each seasonal influenza vaccination recruits few new T cells.

TCRdb analysed the RT-PCR reads with MiXCR anew, one entry per CDR3 protein. Seen here are roughly 650,000 distinct CDR3 sequences, 15% to 19% observed once, and the top ten hold 11%. The chain recombines TRBV6-2 or TRBV6-3 with TRBJ2-7; no reliable D call. The material sequenced was PBMCs from blood, taken roughly 12 days after vaccination. This sequence was found in a man in his forties or fifties who received an inactivated influenza vaccine. For the CDR3, the DNA is TGTGCCAGCAGTTACTTGAGAAGGTACGAGCAGTACTTC. Residues: CASSYLRRYEQYF.